Sequencing of this T cell receptor beta chain was carried out in a study of T cell clusters in autoimmune cytopenias. Study context: TRB sequencing had a median approximately 53,000 reads and about 2,400 distinct clonotypes per sample.

The CDR3 runs 16 residues. Study results and limitations: Healthy donors had roughly 3.3-fold more exclusive TRB clusters than active autoimmune hepatitis patients.

Points on this clonotype: Its specificity is unknown.

Multiplex touch-down PCR amplified TRB using TRB-A and TRB-B pools in one tube. TCRdb reanalyzed the multiplex PCR reads and collapses them to one entry per CDR3 protein, without DNA. There are 7,000 or so distinct CDR3 sequences in the sample, with approximately 4% held by the top ten. TRB was amplified from about 260 ng of peripheral blood genomic DNA per sample. This sample also belongs to another study, concerning T cell repertoires in aging, cancer and after chemotherapy. That report adds: Repeat sampling of healthy donors over several months to years showed clear clonal overlap.

This clonotype originated in a human donor in good health. The gene calls are TRBV12-3 or TRBV12-4 and TRBJ2-1; the D gene TCRdb calls, TRBD1, cannot be checked with no DNA. The specimen sequenced was peripheral blood. The CDR3 sequence: CASSPLGQGPYNEQFF.